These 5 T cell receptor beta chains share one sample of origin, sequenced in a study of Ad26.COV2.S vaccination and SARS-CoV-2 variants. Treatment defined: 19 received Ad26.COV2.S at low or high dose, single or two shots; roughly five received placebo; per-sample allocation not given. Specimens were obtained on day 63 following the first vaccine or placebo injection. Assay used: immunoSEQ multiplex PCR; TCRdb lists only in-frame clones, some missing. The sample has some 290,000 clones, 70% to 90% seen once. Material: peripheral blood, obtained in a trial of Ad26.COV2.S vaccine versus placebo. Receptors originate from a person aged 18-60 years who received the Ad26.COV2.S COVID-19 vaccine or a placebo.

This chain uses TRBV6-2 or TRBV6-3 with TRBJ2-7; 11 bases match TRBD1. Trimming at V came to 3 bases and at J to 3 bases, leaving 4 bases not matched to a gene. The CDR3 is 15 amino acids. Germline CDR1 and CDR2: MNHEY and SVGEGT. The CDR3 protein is CASSYFGTGGYEQYF. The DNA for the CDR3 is TGTGCCAGCAGTTATTTTGGGACAGGGGGCTACGAGCAGTACTTC.

The CDR3 sequence is CASSERNRVNTEAFF. In DNA, the CDR3 is TGTGCCAGCAGCGAGAGAAACCGGGTGAACACTGAAGCTTTCTTT. This rearrangement joins TRBV6-5 to TRBJ1-1; the D is unclear. CDR1 MNHEY and CDR2 SVGAGI come from the germline V gene. Between the trimmed V and J ends, which lost 6 bases and 0 bases, there was a span of 14 bases. The CDR3 is 15 residues long.

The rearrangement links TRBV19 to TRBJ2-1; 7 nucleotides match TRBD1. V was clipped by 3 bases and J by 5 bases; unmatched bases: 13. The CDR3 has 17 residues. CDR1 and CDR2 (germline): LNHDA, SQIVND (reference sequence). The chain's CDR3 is CASSMLLIRTGDNEQFF. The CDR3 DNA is TGTGCCAGTAGTATGCTCCTAATTAGGACAGGAGACAATGAGCAGTTCTTC.

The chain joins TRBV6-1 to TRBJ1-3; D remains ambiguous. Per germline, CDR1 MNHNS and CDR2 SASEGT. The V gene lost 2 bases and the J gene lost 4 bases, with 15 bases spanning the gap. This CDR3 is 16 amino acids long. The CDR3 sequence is CASSERLTAKGNTIYF. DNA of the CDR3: TGTGCCAGCAGTGAACGGCTCACGGCCAAAGGAAACACCATATATTTT.

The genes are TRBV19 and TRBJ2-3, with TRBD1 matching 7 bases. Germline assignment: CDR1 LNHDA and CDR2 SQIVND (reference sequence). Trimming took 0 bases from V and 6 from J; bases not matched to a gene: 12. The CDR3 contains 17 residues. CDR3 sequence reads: CASSIDPLGQDRDTQYF. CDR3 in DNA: TGTGCCAGTAGTATAGACCCTTTAGGACAGGACCGGGATACGCAGTATTTT.